These 5 T cell receptor beta chains originate from one sample sequenced in a study of blood T cell repertoires in COVID-19. Measured with immunoSEQ multiplex PCR; TCRdb has only the in-frame clones, and not every one. Of about 38,000 clones listed, approximately 90% are singletons. Sequenced material: peripheral blood. These receptors were collected from a human donor in a cohort sampled during active COVID-19.

The gene calls are TRBV3-1 (or the pseudogene TRBV3-2) and TRBJ1-4; 7 bases map to TRBD1. CDR1 LGHDT and CDR2 YNNKEL come from the germline V gene (reference sequence). This CDR3 comprises 16 residues. V shed 1 base and J 9 bases; nucleotides not matched to a gene: 11. The CDR3 protein is CASSQADRVGSKKLFF. In nucleotides, the CDR3 is TGTGCCAGCAGCCAAGCCGACAGGGTTGGTAGTAAAAAACTGTTTTTT.

The chain links TRBV5-1 to TRBJ2-1; no definite D call. The CDR3 covers 15 residues. Trimming pared 1 base from V and 3 bases from J, leaving 11 bases between. The germline V gene encodes CDR1 SGHRS and CDR2 YFSETQ. Written as DNA, the CDR3 is TGCGCCAGCAGCTTGATGCGACAAAACTACAATGAGCAGTTCTTC. Translation gives CASSLMRQNYNEQFF.

V usage is TRBV11-2 and J usage is TRBJ1-4, with D unclear. Trimming pared 2 bases from V and 2 bases from J, leaving 3 bases between. Germline CDR1 is SGHAT and CDR2 is FQNNGV. The CDR3 is made up of 13 amino acids. The CDR3: CASSLRTNEKLFF. CDR3 bases: TGTGCCAGCAGCTTACGGACTAATGAAAAACTGTTTTTT. The complete variable domain, with remaining parts taken from reference TRBV11-2 and TRBJ1-4, reads EAGVAQSPRYKIIEKRQSVAFWCNPISGHATLYWYQQILGQGPKLLIQFQNNGVVDDSQLPKDRFSAERLKGVDSTLKIQPAKLEDSAVYLCASSLRTNEKLFFGSGTQLSVL.

The chain has TRBV21-1 and TRBJ1-5; the table's D gene call, TRBD1, was not cross checked with the DNA. TRBV21-1 is classified as a pseudogene. The CDR3 sequence is 18 residues long. Written as DNA, the CDR3 is TGTGCCAGCAGCAAAGGCTCACCCGGGACAGGGGGCAATCAGCCCCAGCATTTT. It is translated as CASSKGSPGTGGNQPQHF.

This chain joins TRBV7-8 and TRBJ1-1, with 9 positions matching TRBD1. CDR1 is SGHVS, CDR2 FQNEAQ, per germline. CDR3 length: 15 residues. Trimming cost V 3 bases and J 6 bases; bases outside gene matches: 8. The CDR3 loop reads CASSFSGQGLSEAFF. In nucleotides, the CDR3 is TGTGCCAGCAGCTTCTCGGGACAGGGTTTGTCTGAAGCTTTCTTT.